This T cell receptor beta chain was captured in a study of blood T cell repertoires in COVID-19. Repertoires were generated with immunoSEQ multiplex PCR, while TCRdb's copy carries only in-frame clones and drops some. The data hold 200,000 to 300,000 clones, with approximately 86% observed a single time. The CDR3 extends over 14 amino acids. CDR1 SGHRS and CDR2 YFSETQ come from the germline V gene. With V trimmed by 4 bases and J by 6 bases, 4 bases remained unmatched. The sequencing sample was made of PBMCs or T cells enriched from blood (not recorded which). The sequence derives from a woman aged 18-29 years who had recovered from COVID-19. This sequence joins TRBV5-1 and TRBJ1-4; TRBD1 matches at 9 bases. This CDR3 reads CASSTGQGDEKLFF. The CDR3 DNA reads TGCGCCAGCAGCACGGGACAGGGAGATGAAAAACTGTTTTTT.